The entry below gives a single T cell receptor (beta chain) sequence along with its context. The CDR3 loop spans 15 amino acids. Germline V CDR1 and CDR2: SGHTA, FQGNSA. Losses at the gene ends were 0 bases for V and 7 bases for J; bases not matched to a gene: 4. This sample stems from a study of cytomegalovirus exposure and HLA in healthy donors. The wider study: Approximately 200 million T cells yielded 90 million to 130 million unique TCR beta sequences in earlier analysis.

PCR employed 60 Vbeta and 13 Jbeta primers. The data were produced by immunoSEQ multiplex PCR, yet TCRdb's version contains in-frame clones alone and is incomplete. This table holds over 110,000 clones, more than 70% found once. This receptor was identified in a male donor in good health and CMV-seropositive. The chain joins TRBV7-2 to TRBJ2-2, with 8 bases that match TRBD1. What was sequenced was PBMCs. The CDR3 is CASSLAGQDVGELFF. CDR3 nucleotide sequence: TGTGCCAGCAGCTTAGCGGGACAGGATGTCGGGGAGCTGTTTTTT.